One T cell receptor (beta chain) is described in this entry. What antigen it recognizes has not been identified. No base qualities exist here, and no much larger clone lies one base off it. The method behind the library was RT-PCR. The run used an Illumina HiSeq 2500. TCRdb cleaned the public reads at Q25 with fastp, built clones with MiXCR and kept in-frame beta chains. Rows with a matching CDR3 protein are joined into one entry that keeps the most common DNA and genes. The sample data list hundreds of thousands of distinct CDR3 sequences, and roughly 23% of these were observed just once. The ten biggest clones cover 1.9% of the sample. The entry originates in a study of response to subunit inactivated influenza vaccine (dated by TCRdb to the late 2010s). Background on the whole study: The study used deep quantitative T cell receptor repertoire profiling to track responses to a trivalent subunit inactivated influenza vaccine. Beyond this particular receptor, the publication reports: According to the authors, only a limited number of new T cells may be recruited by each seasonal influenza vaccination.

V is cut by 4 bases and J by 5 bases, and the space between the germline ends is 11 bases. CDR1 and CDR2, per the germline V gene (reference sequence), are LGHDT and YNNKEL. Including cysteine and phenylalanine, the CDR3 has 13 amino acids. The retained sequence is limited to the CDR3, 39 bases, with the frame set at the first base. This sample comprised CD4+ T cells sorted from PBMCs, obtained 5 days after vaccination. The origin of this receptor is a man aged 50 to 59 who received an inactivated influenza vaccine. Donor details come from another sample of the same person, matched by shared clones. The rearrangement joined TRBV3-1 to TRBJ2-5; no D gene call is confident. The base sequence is TGTGCCAGCAGCCCCCAGGTTTGGGAGACCCAGTACTTC. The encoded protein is CASSPQVWETQYF.